A selection of T cell receptor beta chains follows, all from one sample in a study of T cells after yellow fever vaccination. TCRdb re-called the 5' RACE reads through MiXCR, storing one row per CDR3 protein. Of over 300,000 distinct CDR3 sequences listed, about 4% are singletons. Sequencing used PBMCs, obtained 5 days after the yellow fever booster vaccination. The receptors here all came from a man aged 18 to 30 who received the YFV17D yellow fever vaccine. Both conserved end residues are part of each CDR3. Each record gives: D gene, J gene, clone size, V gene, CDR3 protein, CDR3 DNA. D genes are given only for firm matches. Only part of the rows carry a size: once, few, many, or a class if the clone is expanded.

TRBD1 TRBJ1-2 many TRBV4-2 CASSQDFAGGGYGYTF TGTGCCAGCAGCCAAGATTTTGCAGGGGGGGGCTATGGCTACACCTTC
NA TRBJ2-3 NA TRBV7-6 CASSFGSMADTQYF TGTGCCAGCAGCTTTGGCTCGATGGCGGATACGCAGTATTTT
TRBD1 TRBJ1-5 many TRBV12-3/TRBV12-4 CASGTGGNQPQHF TGTGCCAGCGGGACAGGGGGCAATCAGCCCCAGCATTTT
TRBD1 TRBJ1-2 NA TRBV5-1 CASSLGTAGLSGYTF TGCGCCAGCAGCCTTGGGACAGCGGGCTTGAGTGGCTACACCTTC
NA TRBJ2-7 many TRBV7-9 CASSSGQERGEQYF TGTGCCAGCAGCTCGGGACAGGAGCGGGGCGAGCAGTACTTC
TRBD2 TRBJ2-3 few TRBV5-1 CASSIQTSGSTDTQYF TGCGCCAGCAGCATCCAGACTAGCGGAAGCACAGATACGCAGTATTTT
NA TRBJ2-5 many TRBV5-1 CASSLMGGEETQYF TGCGCCAGCAGCTTGATGGGCGGCGAAGAGACCCAGTACTTC
TRBD1 TRBJ2-1 few TRBV20-1 CSADRDDSSYNEQFF TGCAGTGCGGACAGGGACGATAGCTCCTACAATGAGCAGTTCTTC
NA TRBJ2-1 NA TRBV6-2/TRBV6-3 CASSFNPDGSSYNEQFF TGTGCCAGCAGTTTTAACCCGGACGGGAGCTCCTACAATGAGCAGTTCTTC
TRBD1 TRBJ1-4 many TRBV10-3 CAISGQGEEKLFF TGTGCCATCAGCGGACAGGGAGAGGAAAAACTGTTTTTT
NA TRBJ2-3 many TRBV11-2 CASSSVRGTTDTQYF TGTGCCAGCAGCTCCGTGAGGGGTACGACAGATACGCAGTATTTT
NA TRBJ1-5 many TRBV20-1 CSAPGDGQPQHF TGCAGTGCCCCTGGGGACGGCCAGCCCCAGCATTTT
NA TRBJ2-3 NA TRBV5-1 CASSLEVGGADTQYF TGCGCCAGCAGCTTGGAGGTGGGGGGCGCAGATACGCAGTATTTT
NA TRBJ2-1 few TRBV24-1 CATSDGVWGEQFF TGTGCCACCAGTGATGGGGTGTGGGGTGAGCAGTTCTTC
NA TRBJ2-4 few TRBV4-2 CASSQEEGILQYF TGTGCCAGCAGCCAAGAGGAGGGCATCCTGCAGTACTTC
NA TRBJ1-1 NA TRBV13 CASSLFDRRNTEAFF TGTGCCAGCAGCTTATTTGACAGGAGGAACACTGAAGCTTTCTTT
NA TRBJ2-2 many TRBV5-1 CASSLMGGELFF TGCGCCAGCAGCTTGATGGGAGGGGAGCTGTTTTTT
NA TRBJ2-3 many TRBV5-1 CASKREGTDTQYF TGCGCCAGCAAGAGGGAGGGCACAGATACGCAGTATTTT
NA TRBJ2-1 few TRBV20-1 CSARGAGNEQFF TGCAGTGCTAGGGGGGCAGGGAATGAGCAGTTCTTC
TRBD1 TRBJ2-1 NA TRBV5-6 CASSLDRGFHNEQFF TGTGCCAGCAGCCTCGACAGGGGTTTCCACAATGAGCAGTTCTTC
TRBD1 TRBJ1-3 few TRBV6-6 CASSHPGGSGNTIYF TGTGCCAGCAGCCACCCAGGGGGCTCTGGAAACACCATATATTTT
TRBD2 TRBJ2-2 NA TRBV5-1 CASGATSGIGELFF TGCGCCAGCGGCGCGACTAGCGGAATCGGGGAGCTGTTTTTT
NA TRBJ2-2 many TRBV7-9 CASSPDPGSWFAGELFF TGTGCCAGCAGCCCTGATCCCGGGTCCTGGTTCGCCGGGGAGCTGTTTTTT
TRBD2 TRBJ2-5 many TRBV18 CASSPASGIQETQYF TGTGCCAGCTCACCTGCTAGCGGGATACAAGAGACCCAGTACTTC
TRBD2 TRBJ2-3 few TRBV18 CASSPGPGLAGARGGLDTQYF TGTGCCAGCTCACCAGGACCGGGACTAGCGGGGGCGCGCGGGGGGCTAGATACGCAGTATTTT
TRBD1 TRBJ2-3 few TRBV4-3 CASRPRQGTDTQYF TGCGCCAGCAGACCCAGACAGGGGACAGATACGCAGTATTTT
TRBD1 TRBJ1-2 few TRBV28 CASSLDRGGYGYTF TGTGCCAGCAGTTTGGACAGGGGTGGCTATGGCTACACCTTC
NA TRBJ2-5 NA TRBV7-9 CASSPLGAARETEYF TGTGCCAGCAGCCCCCTGGGGGCGGCGAGGGAGACCGAGTACTTC
NA TRBJ2-2 many TRBV20-1 CSARAGGGQSGELFF TGCAGTGCTAGAGCAGGGGGAGGGCAATCCGGGGAGCTGTTTTTT
TRBD2 TRBJ2-4 many TRBV28 CASSLSLAGAKNIQYF TGTGCCAGCAGTTTGAGCCTAGCGGGAGCCAAAAACATTCAGTACTTC
TRBD1 TRBJ1-6 NA TRBV10-2 CASRTGVRSYNSPLHF TGCGCCAGCAGGACAGGGGTTCGCTCCTATAATTCACCCCTCCACTTT
TRBD1 TRBJ1-5 once TRBV9 CASSPGGGQRGDQPQHF TGTGCCAGCAGCCCCGGGGGGGGACAGCGGGGAGATCAGCCCCAGCATTTT
NA TRBJ2-4 many TRBV20-1 CSASGQFVIQYF TGCAGTGCTAGTGGACAGTTTGTCATTCAGTACTTC
TRBD1 TRBJ1-5 few TRBV6-5 CASDRGDQPQHF TGTGCCAGCGACAGGGGGGATCAGCCCCAGCATTTT
NA TRBJ2-1 NA TRBV4-3 CASSQDHRLGVNEQFF TGCGCCAGCAGCCAAGATCATCGGCTAGGAGTGAATGAGCAGTTCTTC
NA TRBJ2-1 few TRBV5-1 CASSLVAADHYNEQFF TGCGCCAGCAGCTTGGTTGCCGCAGACCACTACAATGAGCAGTTCTTC
NA TRBJ1-5 NA TRBV5-1 CASSLGTLENQPQHF TGCGCCAGCAGCTTGGGGACACTAGAAAATCAGCCCCAGCATTTT
NA TRBJ2-7 NA TRBV12-3/TRBV12-4 CASSPHPQGLGYEQYF TGTGCCAGCAGTCCGCATCCCCAGGGGTTAGGCTACGAGCAGTACTTC
NA TRBJ2-6 NA TRBV9 CASSVVRGSGANVLTF TGTGCCAGCAGCGTAGTCCGGGGGTCTGGGGCCAACGTCCTGACTTTC
NA TRBJ2-2 few TRBV10-1 CASSVIQGREKLFF TGCGCCAGCAGTGTCATACAGGGGAGGGAGAAGCTGTTTTTT
TRBD1 TRBJ2-1 few TRBV7-9 CASSLRGGRGNEQFF TGTGCCAGCAGCTTAAGAGGGGGCCGGGGAAATGAGCAGTTCTTC
NA TRBJ1-1 few TRBV5-1 CASRSPNTEAFF TGCGCCAGTAGAAGTCCAAACACTGAAGCTTTCTTT
NA TRBJ2-3 NA TRBV5-1 CASRPPGDASTDTQYF TGCGCCAGCAGACCCCCGGGGGACGCTAGCACAGATACGCAGTATTTT
NA TRBJ2-1 many TRBV4-2 CASSQVRGVGGLSVGEQFF TGTGCCAGCAGCCAAGTGCGCGGGGTAGGGGGTCTCTCCGTCGGTGAGCAGTTCTTC
NA TRBJ1-6 NA TRBV19 CASTAGSYNSPLHF TGTGCCAGTACGGCGGGGTCCTATAATTCACCCCTCCACTTT
NA TRBJ1-2 few TRBV18 CASSPEEYGYTF TGTGCCAGCTCCCCCGAGGAATATGGCTACACCTTC
NA TRBJ1-2 NA TRBV4-2 CASSQETEIANYGYTF TGTGCCAGCAGCCAAGAAACAGAAATAGCTAACTATGGCTACACCTTC
NA TRBJ1-2 NA TRBV4-3 CASSHGGGYGYTF TGCGCCAGCAGCCATGGGGGGGGCTATGGCTACACCTTC
NA TRBJ1-1 NA TRBV6-5 CASSYSRVARSEAFF TGTGCCAGCAGTTACTCGAGGGTGGCTCGGAGTGAAGCTTTCTTT
TRBD2 TRBJ2-5 NA TRBV6-5 CASRKGLAVQETQYF TGTGCCAGCAGAAAAGGACTAGCGGTACAAGAGACCCAGTACTTC
NA TRBJ2-1 few TRBV7-9 CASRQQTPRLEGEQFF TGTGCCAGCAGACAGCAGACTCCCCGGCTTGAGGGTGAGCAGTTCTTC
NA TRBJ2-2 many TRBV6-6 CASSYRAGELFF TGTGCCAGCAGTTACAGGGCCGGGGAGCTGTTTTTT